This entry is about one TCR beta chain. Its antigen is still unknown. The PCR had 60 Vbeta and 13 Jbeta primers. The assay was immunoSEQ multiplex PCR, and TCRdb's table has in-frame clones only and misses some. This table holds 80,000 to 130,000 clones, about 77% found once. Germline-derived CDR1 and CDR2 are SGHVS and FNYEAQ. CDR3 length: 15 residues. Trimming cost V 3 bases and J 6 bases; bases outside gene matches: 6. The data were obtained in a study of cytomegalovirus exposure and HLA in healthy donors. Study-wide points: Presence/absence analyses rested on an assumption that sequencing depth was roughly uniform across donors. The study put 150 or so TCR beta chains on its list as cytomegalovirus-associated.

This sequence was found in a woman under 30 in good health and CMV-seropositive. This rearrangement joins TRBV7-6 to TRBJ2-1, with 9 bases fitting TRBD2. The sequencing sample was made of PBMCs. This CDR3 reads CASSFAGTSSNEQFF. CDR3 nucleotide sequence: TGTGCCAGCAGCTTTGCCGGGACTAGCAGCAATGAGCAGTTCTTC.